This T cell receptor (beta chain) came from a study of Ad26.COV2.S vaccination and SARS-CoV-2 variants. Study observations and caveats: Marked by substantial breadth, spike-specific CD8+ and CD4+ T cell responses were reportedly seen after vaccination.

The V gene's germline CDR1 is SGHDN and CDR2 FVKESK. CDR3 size: 13 residues. V was cut by 4 bases and J by 0 bases, with 5 bases left in between. This sample's treatment: roughly 18 received Ad26.COV2.S at low or high dose, single or two shots; 5 received placebo; per-sample allocation not given. Following the first vaccine or placebo injection, samples were taken on day 63. The donor was a Boston adult aged 18-55 years. An Ad26 vector expressing Wuhan-strain SARS-CoV-2 spike constituted the vaccine. As regards this clone: Its antigen is as yet unknown.

Sequenced by immunoSEQ multiplex PCR; TCRdb stores in-frame clones only, minus some. Here the sample spans hundreds of thousands of clones, roughly 90% being singletons. Specimen: peripheral blood, collected in a trial of Ad26.COV2.S vaccine versus placebo. The chain couples TRBV14 to TRBJ2-3, with no clear D. This sequence was found in a person between 18 and 60 years old who received the Ad26.COV2.S COVID-19 vaccine or a placebo. The CDR3 DNA follows: TGTGCCAGCAGCCTATTAAGCACAGATACGCAGTATTTT. The encoded protein is CASSLLSTDTQYF.